This TCR beta chain was identified in a study of cytomegalovirus exposure and HLA in healthy donors. Regarding the study as a whole: Previously analyzed data showed that most TCR beta V segments were productive at a frequency of about 87% or about 30%. Later analysis indicated greater clonal expansion among HLA-associated TCR beta chains than among equally common other chains. As a later analysis revealed, most CMV-associated TCR beta chains appeared HLA-restricted. A missense DCLRE1C variant was associated with V- and J-gene trimming of TCR beta chains in a later analysis, and an independent cohort replicated the association.

Researchers ran the PCR with 60 Vbeta and 13 Jbeta primers. Assay: immunoSEQ multiplex PCR; the TCRdb copy retains only in-frame clones and omits some. This table has 150,000 to 250,000 clones, around 76% appearing once. The CDR3 length is 14 residues. The germline V and J ends were trimmed by 4 bases and 2 bases, with 10 bases remaining between them. Looked up from germline, CDR1 is KGHSH and CDR2 is LQKENI. Remarks on this clone: The antigen remains unidentified.

The V call is TRBV18, the J call TRBJ2-3, with D hard to call. The origin of this receptor is a man aged 25 to 40 in good health and CMV-seronegative. Sequencing was performed on PBMCs. CDR3 DNA: TGTGCCAGCTCACACTACTCAAACACAGATACGCAGTATTTT. It specifies CASSHYSNTDTQYF. The full variable domain, in which reference TRBV18 and TRBJ2-3 provide the parts outside the CDR3, is NAGVMQNPRHLVRRRGQEARLRCSPMKGHSHVYWYRQLPEEGLKFMVYLQKENIIDESGMPKERFSAEFPKEGPSILRIQQVVRGDSAAYFCASSHYSNTDTQYFGPGTRLTVL.